The clone carrying this T cell receptor beta chain was seen more than once but under ten times. The antigen remains unidentified. The authors made TCR cDNA by 5'RACE template switching, adding a universal primer site and UMIs. TCRdb called the 5' RACE reads again in MiXCR, with one record for every CDR3 protein. The data show some 400,000 distinct CDR3 sequences, under 7.5% seen once. These data come from a study of T cells after yellow fever vaccination. Points from the study as a whole: A small proportion of clonotypes was detected in both the CD4 and CD8 compartments. The booster saw the reappearance of most primary-vaccination clones (more than 95% CD4, roughly 87% CD8).

V was clipped by 7 bases and J by 3 bases, with 10 bases between them. The CDR3 is made up of 12 amino acids. The chain combines TRBV12-3 or TRBV12-4 with TRBJ2-7; D call uncertain. The specimen was PBMCs, collected 5 days after the yellow fever booster vaccination. The clonotype comes from a man aged 30 to 45 who received the YFV17D yellow fever vaccine. The CDR3 loop reads CASTNTLYEQYF. CDR3 DNA: TGTGCCAGCACCAATACACTCTACGAGCAGTACTTC.